This T cell receptor (beta chain) was profiled in a study of T cell changes during pregnancy in multiple sclerosis. Assay used: immunoSEQ multiplex PCR; TCRdb lists only in-frame clones, some missing. The sample consists of tens of thousands of clones, about 91% of them appearing once. This CDR3 contains 13 residues. Trimming pared 5 bases from V and 5 bases from J, leaving 11 bases between. Germline assignment: CDR1 MDHEN and CDR2 SYDVKM. The sequence came from a female donor with multiple sclerosis, enrolled in a pregnancy study. The chain recombines TRBV28 with TRBJ2-3; D gene ambiguous. This material consisted of peripheral blood, taken before pregnancy. The CDR3 region has the DNA TGTGCCAGCAGTGCCCCTGCCGGAGATACGCAGTATTTT. It is translated as CASSAPAGDTQYF.